This note documents a single TCR beta chain sequence. The clone's antigen remains unknown. Nothing much larger sits one base from this clone, and base qualities are not available. Participants were included only if at least one PBMC sample before ART initiation and at least two post-ART samples were available. Every participant with HIV received treatment in the United States of America. Cryopreserved samples of roughly 0.95-10 million PBMC were thawed and washed before DNA extraction. At the time of the earliest PBMC sample, participants with HIV were aged between about 20 and 60 years. Per participant, PBMC samples came from 1-4 timepoints prior to ART initiation and 2-8 timepoints following ART initiation, for a median of 7 samples. For every participant, serial HIV viral load, CD4+ T-cell count, ART history and demographic data were obtained. Genomic DNA was extracted from unsorted PBMC with a Qiagen kit on a QIAcube, processed in batches of 12 samples.

This specimen comes from a study of long-term antiretroviral therapy in people with HIV (dated by TCRdb to 2022 to 2024). General notes on the study: The earliest samples were collected about a decade before the 2015 WHO recommendation for immediate ART, when ART was typically delayed until CD4 counts fell. No cross-contamination during QIAcube processing was seen in test extractions of a monoclonal T-cell line run alongside a few dozen polyclonal samples. A retrospective serial study tested whether changes in peripheral blood TRB repertoire composition and diversity were associated with ART initiation and durable HIV suppression. About 35% of the 30 participants with HIV were female. From fewer than 35 adults with confirmed HIV infection, the cohort provided approximately 190 cryopreserved PBMC samples, gathered serially across a mean of about six years (range 1-12).

What the work shows at the level of the full study, not this receptor alone: Expanded TRB clones identified before ART initiation dominated the repertoire across all time points, though the dominance fluctuated and decreased in many PLHIV after ART. ART initiation was associated with a significant increase in TRB diversity, but diversity stayed significantly below transplant donor controls even after long-term ART. The samples span the years 2004 to 2017, and the ART regimens used at that time may not be as effective as current regimens. No data were available on ART adherence, viral resistance or therapy changes, limiting inferences about post-ART repertoire changes. Unsorted PBMC were profiled instead of sorted CD4+ and CD8+ T cells because pre-ART samples had limited cell numbers. Compared with controls, HIV repertoires had narrower CDR3 length ranges, and the network structure pointed to an antigen-experienced repertoire that shifted only slightly toward naive after ART. Limited PBMC availability meant only the TCR beta chain was sequenced, without alpha chain pairing.

The immunoSEQ hsTCRB v3.0 assay was used at survey level resolution to sequence the TRB variable region. A depth of 40,000-50,000 T-cell genomes per sample was targeted for TRB sequencing. An Illumina MiSeq with a v3 150-cycle kit was used to sequence the pooled TRB libraries. In the original analysis: Repertoire analysis ran in R within a reproducible Nextflow workflow covering QC, data transformation and analysis. LymphoSeq2, an R package for exploring AIRR-Seq data, was used to implement custom analyses. After excluding a few samples that yielded fewer than 5000 total TRB sequences, 150 to 200 HIV repertoires remained for analysis. Among the approximately 190 retained HIV repertoires, about 60 were collected before ART initiation and some 130 were collected after ART initiation. Each repertoire was downsampled to 5000 TRB nucleotide sequences, and summary statistics were averaged across 100 downsampling iterations. TRB sequences were retained for analysis only if CDR3 regions of at least seven amino acids were present. A Shannon entropy-derived clonality score and the Gini coefficient were used to measure diversity. In the repertoire networks, any two of the top 5000 CDR3 amino acid sequences were connected whenever the two sequences differed by an edit distance of one. For TRB CDR3 amino acid sequences, antigen specificity groups and MHC restriction were predicted with GLIPH2. CDR3 amino acid sequences were matched against VDJdb and McPAS-TCR to flag known CMV, EBV, HIV or tissue antigen associations. Pre-ART, post-ART and control groups were compared with Wilcoxon signed-rank tests and Holm-Bonferroni correction. TCRdb re-hosts the immuneACCESS table, in-frame sequences only. Its copies lack some clones; in the studies checked, an unresolved V gene accounts for under half of them, and the cause for the rest is not known. The DNA was the basis for D and trimming; V, J and clone size are from that table. This sample has 20,000 to 25,000 clones in its table, and around 83% of those were observed once. 3.5% to 5.5% of the sample goes to the ten largest clones.

V is pruned by 0 bases and J by 7 bases, leaving 3 bases of the junction without a gene match. CDR1 and CDR2 (MNHEY, SVGAGI) derive from the germline V gene. Reading from cysteine to phenylalanine, the CDR3 counts 14 amino acids. Here the CDR3 DNA is all that survives: 42 bases in frame from base 1. This TCR derives from a man aged 55 to 70 with HIV. This specimen consisted of unsorted PBMCs, obtained 1.3 years after starting antiretroviral therapy. This sequence uses TRBV6-5 and TRBJ1-3; 7 of the junction bases match TRBD1. The CDR3 region: CASSYSGRGNTIYF. DNA sequence: TGTGCCAGCAGTTACTCGGGCAGGGGGAACACCATATATTTT.